One sample yielded the 14 T cell receptor beta chains listed below, sequenced in a study of cytomegalovirus exposure and HLA in healthy donors (dated by TCRdb to about 2017). The method behind the library was the immunoSEQ multiplex PCR assay. For the multiplex PCR, a mixture combining 60 forward primers for TCR Vbeta segments and 13 reverse primers for TCR Jbeta segments was used. TCRdb took over this immuneACCESS table, retaining in-frame rearrangements with V and J assigned. Such tables are incomplete; in checked studies, under half of the missing clones stem from an unresolved V gene, and the remainder is unexplained. Counted in this sample were 60,000 to 70,000 clones; approximately 71% of them appeared once. 25% of the sample belongs to the ten largest clones. The sequenced sample was PBMCs. The receptor set was obtained from a man aged 50 to 60 in good health and CMV-seropositive.

CDR3 nucleotide sequence: TGTGCCAGCAGTGAATTGGCTAGCGGGGGGGCTGTCTATGAGCAGTTCTTC. This codes for CASSELASGGAVYEQFF. J is TRBJ2-1 and V is TRBV25-1, with 12 nucleotides matching TRBD2. J was trimmed by 8 bases and V by 1 base; bases with no gene match: 9. Germline V gene sequence: CDR1 MGHDK, CDR2 SYGVNS. The CDR3 length is 17 residues.

V and J are TRBV7-2 and TRBJ1-1, with 7 bases identical to TRBD1. With V trimmed by 5 bases and J by 11 bases, 11 bases remained unmatched. Germline values: CDR1 SGHTA, CDR2 FQGNSA. CDR3 length: 13 residues. In DNA form, the CDR3 reads TGTGCCAGCAGCCCCCGACAGGGTTTGAGGGCTTTCTTT. It is translated as CASSPRQGLRAFF.

The chain carries TRBV5-4 and TRBJ1-2; 7 bases fit TRBD1. Per germline, CDR1 SGHNT and CDR2 YYREEE (reference sequence). The CDR3 length is 13 residues. V lost 0 bases, J lost 8 bases, and 4 bases stayed unmatched. CDR3 coding DNA: TGTGCCAGCAGCTTGGGGCAGGGGGAAGGCTACACCTTC. Residues: CASSLGQGEGYTF.

The V and J genes are TRBV7-3 and TRBJ2-2; 11 bases are shared with TRBD2. CDR3 length: 16 residues. Germline-derived CDR1 and CDR2 are SGHTA and FQGTGA. The ends lost 3 bases at V and 8 bases at J; junction bases unmatched: 8. The DNA of the CDR3 is TGTGCCAGCAGCTTTTTGCCTAGCGGGAGGAGTGGGGAGCTGTTTTTT. The encoded protein is CASSFLPSGRSGELFF.

The DNA for the CDR3 is TGTGCCAGCAGCTTGTCTACTAGCGGTGGGCCCGGAACCCAGTACTTC. Translating gives CASSLSTSGGPGTQYF. The chain has TRBV7-9 and TRBJ2-5; 8 nucleotides agree with TRBD2. From germline, CDR1 is SEHNR and CDR2 FQNEAQ (reference sequence). J lost 8 bases, V lost 3 bases, and 14 bases had no gene match. The CDR3 length is 16 residues.

The V call is TRBV12-5, the J call TRBJ1-5; D not certain. The CDR3 runs 13 residues. The germline V gene encodes CDR1 LGHNT and CDR2 FRNRAP. V was trimmed by 3 bases and J by 5 bases, leaving 8 bases between them. The CDR3 sequence is CASGFTEDQPQHF. The CDR3 DNA follows: TGTGCTAGTGGTTTCACCGAGGATCAGCCCCAGCATTTT.

The chain joins TRBV28 to TRBJ1-2; D is unclear. The CDR3 loop spans 12 amino acids. Germline CDR1 is MDHEN and CDR2 is SYDVKM. Trimming took 5 bases from V and 4 from J, leaving 8 bases between them. The chain's CDR3 is CASSTIVYGYTF. CDR3 in DNA: TGTGCCAGCAGTACCATAGTCTATGGCTACACCTTC.

The chain combines TRBV5-1 with TRBJ2-3; D is perhaps TRBD1 (5 bases). CDR3 size: 14 residues. Between the trimmed V and J ends, which lost 2 bases and 5 bases, there was a span of 12 bases. In germline, CDR1 is SGHRS, CDR2 YFSETQ. The CDR3 region is CASSLEGAIDTQYF. As DNA, the CDR3 is TGCGCCAGCAGCTTAGAAGGGGCTATAGATACGCAGTATTTT.

The V and J genes are TRBV28 and TRBJ2-3, with a weak D call TRBD1 (7 bases). This CDR3 is built from 16 residues. Germline V CDR1 and CDR2: MDHEN, SYDVKM. V lost 8 bases, J lost 3 bases, and 21 bases lay in between. The CDR3 reads CASPRGGGGATDTQYF. CDR3 DNA sequence: TGTGCCAGCCCCCGCGGTGGAGGGGGCGCGACAGATACGCAGTATTTT.

V gene TRBV30 combines with J gene TRBJ1-1; TRBD1 matches at 7 bases. CDR3 length: 15 amino acids. V dropped 4 bases and J dropped 9; count of bases not matched to a gene: 17. Germline V gene lookup returns CDR1 GTSNPN and CDR2 SVGIG (reference sequence). The CDR3 loop reads CAWTLTGTATTQAFF. The CDR3 DNA sequence: TGTGCCTGGACTCTGACCGGGACAGCGACAACTCAAGCTTTCTTT.

This clone occurred a few times. J is TRBJ2-7 and V is TRBV14; D gene ambiguous. V dropped 6 bases and J dropped 0 bases, with 9 bases sitting between them. CDR1 is SGHDN, CDR2 FVKESK, per germline. This CDR3 comprises 13 residues. The CDR3 protein is CASRPTASYEQYF. In DNA form, the CDR3 reads TGTGCCAGCAGACCCACAGCCTCCTACGAGCAGTACTTC. The whole variable domain, filled in from reference TRBV14 and TRBJ2-7, reads EAGVTQFPSHSVIEKGQTVTLRCDPISGHDNLYWYRRVMGKEIKFLLHFVKESKQDESGMPNNRFLAERTGGTYSTLKVQPAELEDSGVYFCASRPTASYEQYFGPGTRLTVT.

The chain links TRBV9 to TRBJ2-2, with a weak D call TRBD1 (5 bases). V was clipped by 0 bases and J by 6 bases, with 9 bases between them. CDR1 SGDLS and CDR2 YYNGEE come from the germline V gene. This CDR3 has 14 amino acids. The CDR3 bases are TGTGCCAGCAGCGTAGAGCAGGGTTCCGGGGAGCTGTTTTTT. Its translation is CASSVEQGSGELFF.

V usage is TRBV6-6 and J usage is TRBJ1-5; 7 positions match TRBD1. This CDR3 comprises 13 residues. The junction had 4 bases not matched to a gene; V was cut back by 5 bases and J by 6 bases. Germline-derived CDR1 and CDR2 are MNHNY and SVGAGI (reference sequence). CDR3 DNA: TGTGCCAGCAGTCCGGACAGGTTTCAGCCCCAGCATTTT. Its translation is CASSPDRFQPQHF.

This clone was recorded a few times. The chain joins TRBV25-1 to TRBJ2-7; TRBD2 is a possible D gene (6 bases). The length of the CDR3 is 15 residues. Germline V gene data show CDR1 as MGHDK and CDR2 as SYGVNS. Trimming cost V 8 bases and J 0 bases, with 17 bases left between them. The CDR3 nucleotides are TGTGCCAGCCAGACGGCGGGACTCTACTCCTACGAGCAGTACTTC. It yields the protein CASQTAGLYSYEQYF.